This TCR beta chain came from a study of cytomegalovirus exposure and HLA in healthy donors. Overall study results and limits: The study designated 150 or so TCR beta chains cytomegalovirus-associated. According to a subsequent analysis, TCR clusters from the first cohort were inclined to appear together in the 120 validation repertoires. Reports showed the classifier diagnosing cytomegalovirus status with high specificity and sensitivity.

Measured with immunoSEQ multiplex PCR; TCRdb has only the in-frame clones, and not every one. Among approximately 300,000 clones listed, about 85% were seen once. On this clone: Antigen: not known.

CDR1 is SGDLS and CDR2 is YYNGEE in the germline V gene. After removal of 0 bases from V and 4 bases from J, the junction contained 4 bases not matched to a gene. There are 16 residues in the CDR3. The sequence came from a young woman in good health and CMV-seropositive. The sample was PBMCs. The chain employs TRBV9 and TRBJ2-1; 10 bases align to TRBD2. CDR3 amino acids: CASSVGTLAGYNEQFF. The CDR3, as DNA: TGTGCCAGCAGCGTAGGCACACTAGCGGGATACAATGAGCAGTTCTTC.